This T cell receptor (beta chain) was found in a study of blood T cell repertoires in COVID-19 (dated by TCRdb to about 2020). Turning to the overall study: Samples from collaborators originated in the United States, Italy and Spain and spanned both the acute and convalescent phases of COVID-19. HLA class I and class II types, where available, came from metadata supplied by the sample provider rather than from assay-based typing. The material from the prospective study consisted of cDNA or gDNA derived from T cells, B-cell-depleted T cells, or PBMCs. The sample metadata nearly always contained a de-identified subject ID, COVID-19 status, age in years and sex. The samples were drawn from the first 160 participants of the ongoing ImmuneRACE study and from 950 to 1,500 subjects provided by 6 global collaborators. Deeply sampled blood TCRbeta repertoires from subjects exposed to, actively infected with, or recovered from COVID-19 were included in the dataset. The repertoires were released in a freely available public database meant as a resource for research on the immune response to SARS-CoV-2.

About this clone itself: Its antigen is not yet known. No much larger clonotype is one base removed from it; base qualities were not supplied.

Collaborating institutions collected whole blood in K2EDTA tubes following their own protocols. For TCRbeta analysis, collaborators shipped samples as frozen whole blood, isolated PBMCs, or DNA extracted from either of those sample types. TCRbeta CDR3 regions were amplified from genomic DNA using the immunoSEQ Assay, a bias-controlled multiplex PCR. Per the source publication's procedure: The number of nucleated cells in each sample was estimated by amplification of reference gene primers within the assay. To quantify the absolute abundance of each unique TCRbeta CDR3 rearrangement, sequence reads were collapsed and filtered. For each sample, productive Simpson clonality was calculated by taking the square root of Simpson's diversity index across productive rearrangements. TCRdb took this table from immuneACCESS and kept in-frame rearrangements with V and J called. Such tables lack part of the clones; where checked against another copy, unresolved V genes explain under half of the gap, and the rest is unexplained. From that table come the V and J calls and clone size; the DNA was used to work out D and trimming. The sample table records about 170,000 clones; approximately 95% of these occur just once. The top ten hold over 3.5% of the sample.

There are 13 amino acids in the CDR3, from cysteine to phenylalanine inclusive. The sequence is cut down to CDR3 DNA, 39 bases in frame from base 1. V is cut back by 7 bases and J by 3 bases, with 4 bases in the junction unmatched. The germline V gene sets CDR1 to ENHRY and CDR2 to SYGVKD. Overall study results and their limits: The quantity of clinical and demographic metadata differed by source and by participant and was supplied without curation.

Sequenced input: peripheral blood. This receptor was identified in a woman aged 50 to 60 with acute or convalescent COVID-19. The chain is assembled from TRBV10-3 and TRBJ2-3, and 7 bases in between align with TRBD2. The nucleotides are TGTGCCATCAACGGCGGGAGAACAGATACGCAGTATTTT. Its protein product is CAINGGRTDTQYF.